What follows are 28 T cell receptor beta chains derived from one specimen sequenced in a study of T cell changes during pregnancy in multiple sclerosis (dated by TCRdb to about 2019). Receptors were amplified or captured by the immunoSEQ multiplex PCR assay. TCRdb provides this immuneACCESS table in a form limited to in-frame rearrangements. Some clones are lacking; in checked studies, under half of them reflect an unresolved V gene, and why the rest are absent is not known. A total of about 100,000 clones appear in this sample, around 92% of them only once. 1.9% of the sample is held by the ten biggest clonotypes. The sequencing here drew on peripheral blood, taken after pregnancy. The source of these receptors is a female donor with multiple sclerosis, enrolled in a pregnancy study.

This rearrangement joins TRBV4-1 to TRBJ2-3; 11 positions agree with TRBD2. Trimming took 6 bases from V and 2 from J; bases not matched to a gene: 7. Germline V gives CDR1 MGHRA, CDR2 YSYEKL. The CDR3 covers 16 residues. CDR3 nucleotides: TGCGCCAGCAGTCAGATAGCGGGGGGGAACACAGATACGCAGTATTTT. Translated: CASSQIAGGNTDTQYF.

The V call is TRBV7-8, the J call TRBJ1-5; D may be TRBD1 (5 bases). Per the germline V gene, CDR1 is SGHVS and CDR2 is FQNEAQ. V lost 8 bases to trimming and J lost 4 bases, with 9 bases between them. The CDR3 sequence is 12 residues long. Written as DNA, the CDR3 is TGTGCCAGCGGCAGGGCAAATCAGCCCCAGCATTTT. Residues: CASGRANQPQHF.

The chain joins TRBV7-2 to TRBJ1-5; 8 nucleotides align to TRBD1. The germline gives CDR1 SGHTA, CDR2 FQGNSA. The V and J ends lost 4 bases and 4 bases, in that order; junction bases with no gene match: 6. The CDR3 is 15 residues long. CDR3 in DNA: TGTGCCAGCAGCTCCCCCACAGGGGGTAATCAGCCCCAGCATTTT. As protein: CASSSPTGGNQPQHF. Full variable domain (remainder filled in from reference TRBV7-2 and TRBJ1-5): GAGVSQSPSNKVTEKGKDVELRCDPISGHTALYWYRQSLGQGLEFLIYFQGNSAPDKSGLPSDRFSAERTGGSVSTLTIQRTQQEDSAVYLCASSSPTGGNQPQHFGDGTRLSIL.

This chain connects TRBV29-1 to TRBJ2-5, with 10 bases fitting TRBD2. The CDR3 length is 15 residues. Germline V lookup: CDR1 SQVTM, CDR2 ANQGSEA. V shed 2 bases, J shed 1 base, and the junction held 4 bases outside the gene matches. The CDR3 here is CSVEPSGGAQETQYF. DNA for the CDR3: TGCAGCGTTGAACCCAGCGGGGGGGCCCAAGAGACCCAGTACTTC.

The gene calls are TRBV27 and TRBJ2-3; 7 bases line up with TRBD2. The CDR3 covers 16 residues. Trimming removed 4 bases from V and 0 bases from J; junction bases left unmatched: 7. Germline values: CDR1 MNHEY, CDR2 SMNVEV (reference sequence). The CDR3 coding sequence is TGTGCCAGCAGTTGGGGGGAGGGGCCCAGCACAGATACGCAGTATTTT. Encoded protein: CASSWGEGPSTDTQYF.

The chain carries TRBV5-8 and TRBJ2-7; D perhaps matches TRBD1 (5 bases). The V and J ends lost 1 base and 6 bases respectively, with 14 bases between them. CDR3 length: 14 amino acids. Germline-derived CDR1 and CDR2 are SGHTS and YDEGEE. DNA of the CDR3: TGTGCCAGCAGCTTGAGGGGCTTCACTCCCGAGCAGTACTTC. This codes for CASSLRGFTPEQYF.

CDR3 region: CASSSSSRYGYTF. The CDR3 DNA reads as TGTGCCAGCAGCTCGTCTAGCCGCTATGGCTACACCTTC. The genes are TRBV11-2 and TRBJ1-2; no clear D. V was cut by 4 bases and J by 4 bases, with 10 bases left in between. Looked up from germline, CDR1 is SGHAT and CDR2 is FQNNGV. This CDR3 has 13 amino acids.

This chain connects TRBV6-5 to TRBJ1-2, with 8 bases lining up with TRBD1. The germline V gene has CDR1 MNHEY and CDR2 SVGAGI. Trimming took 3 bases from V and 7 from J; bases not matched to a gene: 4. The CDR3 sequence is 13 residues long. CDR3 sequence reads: CASSYQGALGYTF. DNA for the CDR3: TGTGCCAGCAGTTATCAGGGGGCGCTTGGCTACACCTTC.

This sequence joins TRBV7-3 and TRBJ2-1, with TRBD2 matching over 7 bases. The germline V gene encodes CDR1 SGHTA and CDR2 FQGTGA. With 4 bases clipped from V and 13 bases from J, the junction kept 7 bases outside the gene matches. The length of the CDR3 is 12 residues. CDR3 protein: CASSSGGTPQFF. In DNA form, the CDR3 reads TGTGCCAGCAGCTCCGGGGGGACTCCCCAGTTCTTC.

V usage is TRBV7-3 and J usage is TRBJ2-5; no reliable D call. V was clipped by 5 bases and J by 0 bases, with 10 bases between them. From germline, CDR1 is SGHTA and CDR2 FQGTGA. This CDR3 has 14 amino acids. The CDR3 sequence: CASSLSPYQETQYF. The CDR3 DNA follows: TGTGCCAGCAGCCTCTCCCCGTACCAAGAGACCCAGTACTTC.

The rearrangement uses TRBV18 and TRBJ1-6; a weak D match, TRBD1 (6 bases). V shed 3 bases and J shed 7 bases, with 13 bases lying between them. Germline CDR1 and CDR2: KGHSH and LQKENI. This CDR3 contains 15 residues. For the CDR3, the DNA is TGTGCCAGCTCACCGAAACAGGGTGGGAATTCACCCCTCCACTTT. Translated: CASSPKQGGNSPLHF.

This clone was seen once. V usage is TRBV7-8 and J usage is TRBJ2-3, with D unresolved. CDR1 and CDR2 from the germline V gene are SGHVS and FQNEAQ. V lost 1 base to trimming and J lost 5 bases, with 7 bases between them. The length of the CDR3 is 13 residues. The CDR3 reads CASSLVVGDTQYF. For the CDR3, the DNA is TGTGCCAGCAGCTTAGTTGTCGGAGATACGCAGTATTTT. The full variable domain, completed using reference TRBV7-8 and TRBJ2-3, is GAGVSQSPRYKVAKRGQDVALRCDPISGHVSLFWYQQALGQGPEFLTYFQNEAQLDKSGLPSDRFFAERPEGSVSTLKIQRTQQEDSAVYLCASSLVVGDTQYFGPGTRLTVL.

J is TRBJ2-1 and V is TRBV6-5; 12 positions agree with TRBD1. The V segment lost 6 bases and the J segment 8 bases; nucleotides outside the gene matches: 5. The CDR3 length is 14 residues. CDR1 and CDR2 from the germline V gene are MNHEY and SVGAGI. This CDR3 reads CASRMGQGAHEQFF. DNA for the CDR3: TGTGCCAGCAGGATGGGACAGGGGGCCCATGAGCAGTTCTTC.

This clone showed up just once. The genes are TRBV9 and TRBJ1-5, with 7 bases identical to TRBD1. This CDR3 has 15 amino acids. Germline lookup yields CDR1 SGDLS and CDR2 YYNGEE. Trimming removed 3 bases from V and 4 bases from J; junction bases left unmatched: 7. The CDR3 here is CASSATGTDNQPQHF. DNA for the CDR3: TGTGCCAGCAGCGCGACCGGGACAGATAATCAGCCCCAGCATTTT.

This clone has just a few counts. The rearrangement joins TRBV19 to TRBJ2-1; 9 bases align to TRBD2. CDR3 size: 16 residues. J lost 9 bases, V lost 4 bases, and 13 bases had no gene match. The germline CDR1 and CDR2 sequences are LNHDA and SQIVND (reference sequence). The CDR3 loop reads CASSTPSRSGSAEQFF. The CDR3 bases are TGTGCCAGTAGTACACCCTCGCGTAGCGGGAGTGCTGAGCAGTTCTTC.

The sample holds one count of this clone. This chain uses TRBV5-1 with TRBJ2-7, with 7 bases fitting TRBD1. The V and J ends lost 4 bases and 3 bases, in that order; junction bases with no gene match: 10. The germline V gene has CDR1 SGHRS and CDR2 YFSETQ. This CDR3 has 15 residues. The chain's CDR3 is CASSPDGTDYYEQYF. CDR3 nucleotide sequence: TGCGCCAGCAGCCCAGACGGGACAGATTACTACGAGCAGTACTTC. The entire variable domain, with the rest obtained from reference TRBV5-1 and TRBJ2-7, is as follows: KAGVTQTPRYLIKTRGQQVTLSCSPISGHRSVSWYQQTPGQGLQFLFEYFSETQRNKGNFPGRFSGRQFSNSRSEMNVSTLELGDSALYLCASSPDGTDYYEQYFGPGTRLTVT.

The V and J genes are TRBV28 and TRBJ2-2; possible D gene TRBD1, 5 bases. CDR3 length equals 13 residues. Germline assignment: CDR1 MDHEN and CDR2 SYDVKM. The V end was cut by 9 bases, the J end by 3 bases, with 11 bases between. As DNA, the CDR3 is TGTGCCAGTATGGTAGGGGACACCGGGGAGCTGTTTTTT. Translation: CASMVGDTGELFF.

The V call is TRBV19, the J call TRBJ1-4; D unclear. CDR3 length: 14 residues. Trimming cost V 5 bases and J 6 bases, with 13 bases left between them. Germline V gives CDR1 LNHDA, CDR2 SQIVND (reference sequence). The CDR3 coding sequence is TGTGCCAGTAGTCCCCGGAGGTTATATGAAAAACTGTTTTTT. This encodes CASSPRRLYEKLFF.

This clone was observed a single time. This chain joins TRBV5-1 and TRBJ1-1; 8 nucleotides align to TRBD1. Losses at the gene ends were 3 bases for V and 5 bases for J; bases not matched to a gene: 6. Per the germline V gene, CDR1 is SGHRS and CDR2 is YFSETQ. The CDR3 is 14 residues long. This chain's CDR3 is CASSSGQDRTEAFF. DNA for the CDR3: TGCGCCAGCAGCTCGGGACAGGATAGAACTGAAGCTTTCTTT. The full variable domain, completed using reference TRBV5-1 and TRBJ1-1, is KAGVTQTPRYLIKTRGQQVTLSCSPISGHRSVSWYQQTPGQGLQFLFEYFSETQRNKGNFPGRFSGRQFSNSRSEMNVSTLELGDSALYLCASSSGQDRTEAFFGQGTRLTVV.

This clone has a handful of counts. The CDR3 nucleotides are TGTGCCACCCAGACTAGCGGGAAAAGCTACGAGCAGTACTTC. Residues: CATQTSGKSYEQYF. The chain recombines TRBV6-6 with TRBJ2-7; 11 nucleotides line up with TRBD2. The junction had 8 bases not matched to a gene; V was cut back by 10 bases and J by 3 bases. The CDR3 has 14 residues. Germline assignment: CDR1 MNHNY and CDR2 SVGAGI (reference sequence).

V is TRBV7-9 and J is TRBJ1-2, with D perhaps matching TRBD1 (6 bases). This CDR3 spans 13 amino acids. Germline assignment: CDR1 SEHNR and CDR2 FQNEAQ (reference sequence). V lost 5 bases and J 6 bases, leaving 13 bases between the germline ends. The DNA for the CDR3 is TGTGCCAGCAGCGCCGGGACAATGGATGGCTACACCTTC. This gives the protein CASSAGTMDGYTF.

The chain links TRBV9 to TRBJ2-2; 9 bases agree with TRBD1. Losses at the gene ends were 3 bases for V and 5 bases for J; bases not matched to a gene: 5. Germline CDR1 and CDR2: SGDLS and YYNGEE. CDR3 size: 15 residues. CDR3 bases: TGTGCCAGCAGCGCCAACAGGGGGCAAACCGGGGAGCTGTTTTTT. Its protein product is CASSANRGQTGELFF.

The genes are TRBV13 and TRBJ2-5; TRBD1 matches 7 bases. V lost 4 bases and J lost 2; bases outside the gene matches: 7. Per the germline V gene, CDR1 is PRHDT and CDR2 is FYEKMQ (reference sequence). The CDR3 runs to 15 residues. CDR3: CASSYSGTEQETQYF. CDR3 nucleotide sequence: TGTGCCAGCAGCTATTCCGGGACAGAGCAAGAGACCCAGTACTTC.

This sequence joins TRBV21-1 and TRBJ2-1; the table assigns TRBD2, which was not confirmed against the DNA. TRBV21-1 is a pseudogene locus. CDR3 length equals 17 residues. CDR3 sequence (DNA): TGTGCCAGCAGCAAAGATACTAGCGGGGCCCTCCAAAATGAGCAGTTCTTC. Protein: CASSKDTSGALQNEQFF.

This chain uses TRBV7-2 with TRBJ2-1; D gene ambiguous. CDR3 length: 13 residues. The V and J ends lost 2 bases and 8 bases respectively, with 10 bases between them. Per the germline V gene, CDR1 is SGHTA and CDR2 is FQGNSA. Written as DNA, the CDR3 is TGTGCCAGCAGCTTAAGTCGGTATGATGAGCAGTTCTTC. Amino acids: CASSLSRYDEQFF.

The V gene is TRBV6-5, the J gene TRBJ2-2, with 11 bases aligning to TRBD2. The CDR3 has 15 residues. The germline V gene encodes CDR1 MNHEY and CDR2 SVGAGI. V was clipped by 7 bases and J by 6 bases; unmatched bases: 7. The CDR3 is CASTLTSGTAGELFF. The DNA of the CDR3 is TGTGCCAGCACCCTGACTAGCGGGACCGCCGGGGAGCTGTTTTTT.

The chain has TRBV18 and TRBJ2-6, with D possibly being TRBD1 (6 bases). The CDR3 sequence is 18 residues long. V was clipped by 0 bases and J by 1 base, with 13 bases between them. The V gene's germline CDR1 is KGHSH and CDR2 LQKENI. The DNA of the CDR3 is TGTGCCAGCTCACCACCGGCCGAGACAGGTTCTGGGGCCAACGTCCTGACTTTC. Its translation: CASSPPAETGSGANVLTF.

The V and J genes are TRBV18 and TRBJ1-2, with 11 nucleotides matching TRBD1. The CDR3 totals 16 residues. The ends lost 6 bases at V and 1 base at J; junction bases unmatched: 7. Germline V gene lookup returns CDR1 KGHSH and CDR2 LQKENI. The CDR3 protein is CASSPDRGRINYGYTF. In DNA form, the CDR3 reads TGTGCCAGCTCGCCGGACAGGGGGCGGATTAACTATGGCTACACCTTC.